This TCR beta chain was profiled in a study of spatial heterogeneity in lung cancer. About the research overall: A T cell module score from matched bulk RNA-seq correlated strongly with TCR transcript counts in tumor regions. Each distinct TCR and UMI combination averaged more than ten appearances in raw reads.

One entry per CDR3 protein, called by TCRdb with MiXCR from the 5' RACE reads. The table lists about 11,000 distinct CDR3 sequences, about 5% of them singletons. Germline-derived CDR1 and CDR2 are MGHDK and SYGVNS. The CDR3 is 15 amino acids. V dropped 3 bases and J dropped 1 base, with 12 bases sitting between them. This clonotype has a count of ten or more. The antigen is unknown. This beta chain was picked up by a library intended for alpha chains and is off target, so its count carries little meaning. Regarding the study as a whole: Coverage of tumor T cells was estimated at 7% to 8% for alpha chains and 12% to 15% for beta chains. Tumor mutation counts were tracked by expanded intratumoral alpha and beta TCR counts.

Specified time point: sample taken at primary tumor resection. Sequencing was performed on whole RNA extracted from tumor and nontumor lung tissue, or from frozen PBMC, and the material was left unsorted. The material sequenced was lung tumor tissue, taken at surgery. The clonotype comes from a male donor with early-stage non-small cell lung cancer. The V gene is TRBV25-1, the J gene TRBJ1-1; a possible D gene is TRBD1 (6 bases). The DNA for the CDR3 is TGTGCCAGCAGTGACTATGAACAGGGGAACACTGAAGCTTTCTTT. Protein sequence: CASSDYEQGNTEAFF.